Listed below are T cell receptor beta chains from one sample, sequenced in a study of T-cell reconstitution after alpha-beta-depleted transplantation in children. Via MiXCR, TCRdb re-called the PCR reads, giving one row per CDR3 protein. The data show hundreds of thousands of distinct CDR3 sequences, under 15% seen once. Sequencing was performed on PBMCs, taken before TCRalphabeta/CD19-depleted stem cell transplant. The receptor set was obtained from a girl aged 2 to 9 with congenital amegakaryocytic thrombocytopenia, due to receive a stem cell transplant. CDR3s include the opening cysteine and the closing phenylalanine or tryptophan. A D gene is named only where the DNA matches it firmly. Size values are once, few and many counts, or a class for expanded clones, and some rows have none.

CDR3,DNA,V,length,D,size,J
CSVLSGGGQPQHF,TGCAGCGTACTCAGTGGGGGAGGACAGCCCCAGCATTTT,TRBV29-1,13,.,.,TRBJ1-5
CASSPLTSDGELFF,TGTGCCAGCAGCCCCCTAACTAGCGACGGGGAGCTGTTTTTT,TRBV7-2,14,TRBD2,many,TRBJ2-2
CASSLGPDYPPYEQYF,TGCGCCAGCAGCTTGGGCCCGGACTACCCTCCCTACGAGCAGTACTTC,TRBV5-1,16,.,.,TRBJ2-7
CASTQEGPLENIQYF,TGTGCCAGCACGCAGGAGGGCCCGTTAGAGAACATTCAGTACTTC,TRBV18,15,.,.,TRBJ2-4
CASSYPLLADQETQYF,TGTGCCAGCAGTTACCCCCTACTAGCGGACCAAGAGACCCAGTACTTC,TRBV6-2/TRBV6-3,16,TRBD2,few,TRBJ2-5
CASSQPGLAGQETQYF,TGTGCCAGCAGCCAACCTGGACTAGCGGGACAGGAGACCCAGTACTTC,TRBV7-9,16,TRBD2,.,TRBJ2-5
CASRESGSSYNEQFF,TGTGCCAGCAGGGAAAGCGGGAGCTCCTACAATGAGCAGTTCTTC,TRBV3-1,15,TRBD2,few,TRBJ2-1
CATSDLSTEETQYF,TGTGCCACCAGTGATTTGAGCACAGAAGAGACCCAGTACTTC,TRBV24-1,14,.,many,TRBJ2-5
CASSFGLLGYRPESNEQFF,TGTGCCAGCAGCTTTGGGTTATTGGGATATCGCCCAGAGAGCAATGAGCAGTTCTTC,TRBV5-4,19,.,many,TRBJ2-1
CSASEVDFHEQYF,TGCAGTGCTAGTGAAGTAGATTTCCACGAGCAGTACTTC,TRBV20-1,13,.,.,TRBJ2-7
CASTGAGGTNNEQFF,TGTGCCAGCACCGGCGCGGGGGGGACCAACAATGAGCAGTTCTTC,TRBV28,15,TRBD2,few,TRBJ2-1